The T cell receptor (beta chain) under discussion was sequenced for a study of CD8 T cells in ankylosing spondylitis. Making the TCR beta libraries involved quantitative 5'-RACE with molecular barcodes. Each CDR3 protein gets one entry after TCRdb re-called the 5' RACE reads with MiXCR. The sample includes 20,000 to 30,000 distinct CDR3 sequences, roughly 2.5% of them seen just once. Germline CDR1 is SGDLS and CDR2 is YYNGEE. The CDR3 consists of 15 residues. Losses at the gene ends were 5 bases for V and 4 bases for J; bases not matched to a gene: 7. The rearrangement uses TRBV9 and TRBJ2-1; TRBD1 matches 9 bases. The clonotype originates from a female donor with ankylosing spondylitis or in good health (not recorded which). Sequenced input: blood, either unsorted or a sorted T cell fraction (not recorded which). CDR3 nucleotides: TGTGCCAGCAGTTTAGGGACAGGGAGGTACAATGAGCAGTTCTTC. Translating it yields CASSLGTGRYNEQFF.